A single sample gave rise to the 3 T cell receptor beta chains below, sequenced in a study of T-cell memory formation after mild COVID-19. TCRdb fed the 5' RACE reads into MiXCR, producing one record per CDR3 protein. The sample holds fewer than 150,000 distinct CDR3 sequences, approximately 22% seen once. Sample: PBMCs or a T cell subset sorted from them (not recorded which). These receptors were taken from a man aged 18 to 29 who had mild COVID-19 (a few samples of this study predate the infection). Cell type and time point are not known.

CDR3 residues: CASSLYRGFYNEQFF. CDR3 nucleotide sequence: TGTGCCAGCAGTTTATATCGGGGATTTTACAATGAGCAGTTCTTC. V and J are TRBV27 and TRBJ2-1; the D gene is possibly TRBD2 (5 bases). The CDR3 extends over 15 amino acids. Germline V gene data show CDR1 as MNHEY and CDR2 as SMNVEV (reference sequence). V was pared by 1 base and J by 4 bases, with 11 bases between.

This clonotype occurred a few times. This chain uses TRBV4-3 with TRBJ2-1; D unclear. Trimming removed 0 bases at V and 8 bases at J, with 14 bases between. The CDR3 runs 15 residues. The germline V gene encodes CDR1 LGHNA and CDR2 YSLEER. CDR3: CASSQEVAAGDEQFF. The CDR3 DNA sequence: TGCGCCAGCAGCCAAGAGGTGGCGGCTGGGGATGAGCAGTTCTTC.

The V and J genes are TRBV19 and TRBJ1-1; 8 bases agree with TRBD1. The CDR3 totals 14 residues. V lost 4 bases, J lost 7 bases, and 8 bases stayed unmatched. In germline, CDR1 is LNHDA, CDR2 SQIVND (reference sequence). The CDR3 sequence: CASSTGQGEIEAFF. The CDR3 DNA sequence: TGTGCCAGTAGTACCGGACAGGGAGAGATTGAAGCTTTCTTT.